This TCR beta chain is from a study of T-cell reconstitution after alpha-beta-depleted transplantation in children (dated by TCRdb to about 2016). Study-level background: Using TCR repertoire profiling, the study followed T-cell immune reconstitution in a quantitative way in children after TCRalphabeta/CD19-depleted allogeneic hematopoietic cell transplantation. Broader findings and caveats from the paper: Over the following months the frequencies of hyperexpanded clones went down, and after one year T-cell counts and TCRbeta diversity were mostly credited to newly produced T cells. In some patients, the high TCRbeta diversity seen at day 60 was put down to recipient T cells and intrathymic progenitors that had survived conditioning. The apparently early recovery of alphabetaT-cell counts about two months after transplant reportedly depended on only several hundred rapidly expanded clones that came from non-depleted graft cells.

The library was obtained by PCR. TCRdb records Illumina HiSeq 2500 as the sequencer. To normalize quantification of the TCRbeta repertoire, the TCR libraries were built with molecular barcoding that relied on unique molecular identifiers. The public reads were run again by TCRdb, first through fastp at Q25 and then through MiXCR, and only productive beta chains were kept. Rows are unified per CDR3 protein, each entry keeping the most common DNA and genes. Counted in this sample were around 600,000 distinct CDR3 sequences; around 23% of them appeared once. 11% to 15% of the sample is taken by the ten largest. This clonotype was counted once. It lacks a known antigen. At one boundary the junction diverges from the germline segment, which might be a read error. This sample's treatment or condition label indicates: allogeneic hematopoietic cell transplantation with graft depleted of TCRalphabeta T cells and CD19 B cells. Transplant recipients were children who received TCRalphabeta/CD19-depleted allogeneic hematopoietic cell grafts.

This receptor was obtained from a boy under two years old who had a stem cell transplant for acute myeloid leukemia, so the T cells may come from the graft donor. Sequences were derived from PBMCs, mostly from graft donor cells, sampled 360 days after TCRalphabeta/CD19-depleted stem cell transplant.

The nucleotide sequence reads as follows: TGTGCCATCAGTGAACTCACAGGGATGCACACCATATATTTT. It encodes CAISELTGMHTIYF. The sequence is built from TRBV25-1 and TRBJ1-3; TRBD1 is possibly the D segment (6 matching bases). Looking up the germline V gene yields CDR1 MGHDK and CDR2 SYGVNS. The CDR3 has 14 amino acids, counting the end cysteine and phenylalanine. The retained sequence is limited to the CDR3, 42 bases, with the frame set at the first base.